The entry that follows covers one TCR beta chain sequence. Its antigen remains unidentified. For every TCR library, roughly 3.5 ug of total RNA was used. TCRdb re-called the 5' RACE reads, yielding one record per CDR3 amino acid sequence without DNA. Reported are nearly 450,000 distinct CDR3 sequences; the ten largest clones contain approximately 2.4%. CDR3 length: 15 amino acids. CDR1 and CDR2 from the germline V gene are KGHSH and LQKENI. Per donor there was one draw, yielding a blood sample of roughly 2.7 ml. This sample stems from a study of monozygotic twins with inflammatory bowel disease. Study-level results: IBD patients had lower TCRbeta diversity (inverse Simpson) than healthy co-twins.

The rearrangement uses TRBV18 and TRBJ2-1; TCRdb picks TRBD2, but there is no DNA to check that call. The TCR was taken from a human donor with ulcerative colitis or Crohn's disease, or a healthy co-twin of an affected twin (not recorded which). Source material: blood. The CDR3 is CASSPTSGSINEQFF. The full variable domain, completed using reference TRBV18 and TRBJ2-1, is NAGVMQNPRHLVRRRGQEARLRCSPMKGHSHVYWYRQLPEEGLKFMVYLQKENIIDESGMPKERFSAEFPKEGPSILRIQQVVRGDSAAYFCASSPTSGSINEQFFGPGTRLTVL.